This T cell receptor (beta chain) is drawn from a study of T-cell reconstitution after alpha-beta-depleted transplantation in children. Study findings and constraints: Two months or so post-transplant, alpha-beta T cells reportedly derived from several hundred expanded graft clones.

For TCRbeta, the library was prepared with unique molecular identifiers. TCRdb redid the calling of the PCR reads with MiXCR, one entry per CDR3 protein. Among 540,000 or so distinct CDR3 sequences listed, 23% were seen once. For this clonotype: Its specificity is unknown.

CDR1 is SGHRS and CDR2 is YFSETQ in the germline V gene. The CDR3 has 15 amino acids. The V and J ends lost 4 bases and 2 bases, in that order; junction bases with no gene match: 7. The sample was PBMCs, mostly from graft donor cells, taken 360 days after TCRalphabeta/CD19-depleted stem cell transplant. The source of this sequence is a boy in the first two years of life who had a stem cell transplant for acute myeloid leukemia, so the T cells may come from the graft donor. This chain links TRBV5-1 with TRBJ2-3; TRBD1 aligns across 7 bases. CDR3 sequence reads: CASSQTGTTTDTQYF. CDR3 bases: TGCGCCAGCAGCCAGACAGGGACAACCACAGATACGCAGTATTTT.